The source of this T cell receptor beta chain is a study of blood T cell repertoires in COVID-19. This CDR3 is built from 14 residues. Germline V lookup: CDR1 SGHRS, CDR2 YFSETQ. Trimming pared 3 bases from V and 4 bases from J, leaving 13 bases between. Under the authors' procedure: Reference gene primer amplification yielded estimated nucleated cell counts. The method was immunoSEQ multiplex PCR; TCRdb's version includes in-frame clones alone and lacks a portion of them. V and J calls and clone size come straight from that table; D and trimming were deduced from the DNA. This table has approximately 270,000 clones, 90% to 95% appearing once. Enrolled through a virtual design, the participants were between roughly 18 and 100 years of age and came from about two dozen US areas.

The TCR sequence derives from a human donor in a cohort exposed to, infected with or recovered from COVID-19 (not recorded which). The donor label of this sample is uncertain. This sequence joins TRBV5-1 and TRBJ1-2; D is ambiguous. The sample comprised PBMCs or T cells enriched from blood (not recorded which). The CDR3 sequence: CASSSRTSGYGYTF. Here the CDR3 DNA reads TGCGCCAGCAGCTCCCGAACATCAGGCTATGGCTACACCTTC. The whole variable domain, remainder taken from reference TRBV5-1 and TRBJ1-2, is KAGVTQTPRYLIKTRGQQVTLSCSPISGHRSVSWYQQTPGQGLQFLFEYFSETQRNKGNFPGRFSGRQFSNSRSEMNVSTLELGDSALYLCASSSRTSGYGYTFGSGTRLTVV.